These 16 T cell receptor beta chains were all obtained from the same sample, sequenced in a study of blood T cells in healthy people across ages. For the second PCR, which ran for roughly 7 to 11 cycles, a sample-barcoded 5' primer and a J-beta primer mix were used. TCRdb recomputed calls from the 5' RACE reads with MiXCR, one row per CDR3 protein. The sample records approximately 1.5 million distinct CDR3 sequences, roughly 32% being singletons. Sequencing used blood. The receptors come from a woman between 25 and 40 years old in good health.

This clonotype was observed a few times. The V call is TRBV2, the J call TRBJ2-7; TRBD2 is a possible D gene (5 bases). The V end was cut by 1 base, the J end by 5 bases, with 9 bases between. In germline, CDR1 is SNHLY, CDR2 FYNNEI. The CDR3 covers 13 residues. The CDR3 spells CASSEGRLHEQYF. CDR3 nucleotide sequence: TGTGCCAGCAGTGAAGGGAGGCTCCACGAGCAGTACTTC.

This clonotype appeared a few times. The rearrangement uses TRBV10-3 and TRBJ2-5; 8 bases line up with TRBD2. This CDR3 contains 14 residues. Germline CDR1 is ENHRY and CDR2 is SYGVKD. After removal of 6 bases from V and 5 bases from J, the junction contained 8 bases not matched to a gene. DNA for the CDR3: TGTGCCATCAGGAAAGCGGGGGAGAGCGAGACCCAGTACTTC. Its translation: CAIRKAGESETQYF.

CDR3 amino acids: CSASRLAGPSYEQYF. DNA for the CDR3: TGCAGTGCTAGCCGACTAGCGGGCCCCTCCTACGAGCAGTACTTC. The V and J genes are TRBV20-1 and TRBJ2-7; TRBD2 matches 10 bases. CDR1 and CDR2 (germline): DFQATT, SNEGSKA (reference sequence). This CDR3 comprises 15 residues. J gave up 0 bases and V 3 bases, and 5 bases lay outside the gene matches.

The CDR3 DNA is TGTGCCAGCAAAGAGGAGGATACGGAGCCCCAGCATTTT. It specifies CASKEEDTEPQHF. The rearrangement links TRBV12-3 or TRBV12-4 to TRBJ1-5; D not certain. This CDR3 region has 13 residues. Deletions cut 7 bases from V and 8 bases from J, with 15 bases between.

This chain joins TRBV7-9 and TRBJ2-3; TRBD1 matches 10 bases. V lost 7 bases, J lost 0 bases, and 4 bases stayed unmatched. Per the germline V gene, CDR1 is SEHNR and CDR2 is FQNEAQ (reference sequence). This CDR3 is built from 15 residues. The CDR3 is CASKGQGVSTDTQYF. CDR3 DNA sequence: TGTGCCAGCAAAGGACAGGGGGTTAGCACAGATACGCAGTATTTT.

This clonotype showed up just a few times. J is TRBJ2-5 and V is TRBV21-1; the D call of TRBD1 is as the table states it, not checked on the DNA. TRBV21-1 is reported as a pseudogene. The CDR3 is 15 amino acids. CDR3 sequence: CASSLRGPPGETQYF. As DNA, the CDR3 is TGTGCCAGCAGCCTACGTGGACCCCCCGGAGAGACCCAGTACTTC.

This clonotype was recorded at least ten times. The chain carries TRBV29-1 and TRBJ1-2, with D perhaps matching TRBD1 (6 bases). CDR1 and CDR2 (germline): SQVTM, ANQGSEA. The CDR3 runs to 13 residues. Trimming removed 4 bases from V and 8 bases from J, with 17 bases in between. In DNA form, the CDR3 reads TGCAGCGTTGCGAGTTCCAGGGGCTACGGCTACACCTTC. Protein product: CSVASSRGYGYTF.

The rearrangement links TRBV7-6 to TRBJ2-7, with D possibly TRBD1 on 5 matching bases. Trimming shortened V by 5 bases and J by 4 bases, and 15 bases separated the two germline ends. CDR3 size: 14 residues. Germline V lookup: CDR1 SGHVS, CDR2 FNYEAQ. CDR3 nucleotide sequence: TGTGCCAGCAGCGGAGACAGAACACCTTACGAGCAGTACTTC. This encodes CASSGDRTPYEQYF.

J is TRBJ2-4 and V is TRBV12-3 or TRBV12-4; D unclear. CDR3 length: 12 residues. Trimming took off 5 bases at V and 8 bases at J, with 10 bases between the two ends. CDR3 loop: CASSRPRDIQYF. DNA for the CDR3: TGTGCCAGCAGTCGACCCCGTGACATTCAGTACTTC.

This clonotype showed up just a few times. The chain combines TRBV2 with TRBJ1-4; D not resolved. The CDR3 covers 14 residues. V dropped 4 bases and J dropped 7 bases, with 13 bases sitting between them. Germline CDR1 reads SNHLY; CDR2 reads FYNNEI. CDR3 residues: CASSGTDSGEKLFF. CDR3 coding DNA: TGTGCCAGCAGTGGAACGGATTCGGGTGAAAAACTGTTTTTT.

Comments on this clonotype: A read error may account for a junction end that differs from germline. This sequence joins TRBV7-2 and TRBJ2-7, with D tentatively TRBD1 (5 bases). Germline CDR1 and CDR2: SGHTA and FQGNSA. This CDR3 spans 17 amino acids. This chain's CDR3 is CASSLAHSGQITYGQYF. CDR3 DNA sequence: TGTGCCAGCAGCCTTGCGCATTCAGGACAAATCACCTACGGGCAGTACTTC.

The V gene is TRBV9, the J gene TRBJ2-2; TRBD1 or TRBD2 may be the D gene (6 bases each). The CDR3 loop spans 14 amino acids. V was pared by 6 bases and J by 3 bases, with 12 bases between. The germline gives CDR1 SGDLS, CDR2 YYNGEE. CDR3 in amino acids: CASKRGADTGELFF. CDR3 bases: TGTGCCAGCAAGAGGGGGGCCGACACCGGGGAGCTGTTTTTT.

The V and J genes are TRBV5-1 and TRBJ2-2; D gene unclear. The CDR3 contains 15 residues. The V gene's germline CDR1 is SGHRS and CDR2 YFSETQ. The V end lost 2 bases, the J end lost 3 bases, and 11 bases lay between the germline ends. The CDR3, as DNA: TGCGCCAGCAGCTTATCCAGGCCCGACACCGGGGAGCTGTTTTTT. Its translation is CASSLSRPDTGELFF.

The V call is TRBV27, the J call TRBJ2-1; D is possibly TRBD2 (6 bases). Looked up from germline, CDR1 is MNHEY and CDR2 is SMNVEV (reference sequence). Between the trimmed V and J ends, which lost 4 bases and 0 bases, there was a span of 13 bases. The CDR3 is 16 residues long. The CDR3 loop reads CASSSLAQSSYNEQFF. In DNA, the CDR3 is TGTGCCAGCAGTTCCCTAGCGCAGAGCTCCTACAATGAGCAGTTCTTC.

The rearrangement joins TRBV27 to TRBJ2-3; 12 nucleotides align to TRBD2. Germline values: CDR1 MNHEY, CDR2 SMNVEV (reference sequence). The CDR3 extends over 16 amino acids. Trimming took 5 bases from V and 4 from J; bases not matched to a gene: 7. CDR3 amino acids: CASSVRLAGVSDTQYF. The CDR3 nucleotides are TGTGCCAGCAGTGTCCGACTAGCGGGAGTATCAGATACGCAGTATTTT.

This clonotype was observed many times. The chain carries TRBV7-9 and TRBJ2-3; 7 bases map to TRBD2. Unmatched junction bases numbered 10, after V lost 5 bases and J lost 2 bases. This CDR3 has 16 amino acids. The germline gives CDR1 SEHNR, CDR2 FQNEAQ (reference sequence). Written as DNA, the CDR3 is TGTGCCAGCAGCCCCGCTACCGGGAGGTCCACAGATACGCAGTATTTT. This codes for CASSPATGRSTDTQYF.